This TCR beta chain was observed in a study of T cells in Graves' hyperthyroidism and ophthalmopathy. Overall study findings and caveats: In blood, most of the thyroid clonotypes expanded above 0.001 were also present.

This clonotype was seen repeatedly, ten times or more. Its antigen is not identified. Germline V gives CDR1 LNHDA, CDR2 SQIVND (reference sequence). This CDR3 has 12 residues. Trimming pared 7 bases from V and 7 bases from J, leaving 10 bases between. Researchers took RNA transcripts and amplified the TCR beta CDR3 regions from them. The HTBI primer set drove a first-round RT-PCR of the TCR CDR3. One entry per CDR3 protein results from TCRdb running MiXCR on the multiplex PCR reads. The data show about 510,000 distinct CDR3 sequences, with about 46% seen just once and approximately 44% held by the top ten. Lactation, pregnancy, other autoimmune disease or uncontrolled infection excluded patients. For the diagnoses, clinical symptoms, serum thyroxine and TRAb, thyroid ultrasound and orbital computed tomography were used.

The specimen sequenced was peripheral blood or thyroid tissue (not recorded which). The chain is built from TRBV19 and TRBJ1-4, with a tentative D call TRBD1 (5 bases). The TCR originated in an adult woman with Graves' disease, either hyperthyroidism or ophthalmopathy (not recorded which). The CDR3 DNA sequence: TGTGCCAGTAAGACAAGGGGTGAAAAACTGTTTTTT. Translated, it gives CASKTRGEKLFF.